This TCR beta chain was sequenced for a study of PD-1 blockade in classical Hodgkin lymphoma. Broader study findings: Undefined causes, possibly disease activity or prior therapy, underlie the repertoire differences. Lower baseline TCR diversity was reported for newly diagnosed patients than for healthy donors.

V gave up 6 bases and J gave up 4 bases; unmatched junction bases: 9. This CDR3 contains 14 residues. Germline-derived CDR1 and CDR2 are KGHSH and LQKENI. As regards this clone: The antigen is not known.

The time point here: newly diagnosed, previously untreated cHL patient sample. Sequencing used immunoSEQ multiplex PCR; TCRdb keeps in-frame clones, though not all of them. The data hold 20,000 to 25,000 clones, with roughly 94% observed a single time. The material sequenced was peripheral blood mononuclear cells (PBMCs). This chain connects TRBV18 to TRBJ2-7, with 7 bases identical to TRBD1. This receptor was taken from a human donor with classical Hodgkin lymphoma. CDR3 loop: CASSSQGQPYEQYF. The CDR3 DNA sequence: TGTGCCAGCTCTTCTCAGGGACAGCCTTACGAGCAGTACTTC.